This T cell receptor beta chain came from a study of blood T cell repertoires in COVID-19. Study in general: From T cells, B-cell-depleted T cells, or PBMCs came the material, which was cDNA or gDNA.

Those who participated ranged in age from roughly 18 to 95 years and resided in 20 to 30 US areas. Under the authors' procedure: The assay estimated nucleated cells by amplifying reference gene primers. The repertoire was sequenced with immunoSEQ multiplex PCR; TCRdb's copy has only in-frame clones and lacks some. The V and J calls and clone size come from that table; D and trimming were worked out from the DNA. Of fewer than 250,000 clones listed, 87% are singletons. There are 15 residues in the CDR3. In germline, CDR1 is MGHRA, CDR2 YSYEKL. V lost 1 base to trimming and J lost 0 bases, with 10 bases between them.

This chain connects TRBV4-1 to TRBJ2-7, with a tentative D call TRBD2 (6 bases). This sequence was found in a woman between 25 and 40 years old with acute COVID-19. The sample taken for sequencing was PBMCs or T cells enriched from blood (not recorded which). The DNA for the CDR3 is TGCGCCAGCAGCCAAGGGAGGGGAAGCTCCTACGAGCAGTACTTC. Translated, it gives CASSQGRGSSYEQYF.